This T cell receptor (beta chain) is from a study of regulatory T cells in long-lasting Graves disease (dated by TCRdb to about 2021). Broadly, across the study: In the newly diagnosed Graves' disease group, patients had been taking antithyroid drugs for less than 3 months. Peripheral blood TCR sequencing and RNA sequencing compared persistent Graves' disease patients with newly diagnosed Graves' disease patients. The study was conducted in China and was registered as a clinical trial. A total of approximately 35 samples underwent TCR sequencing: around 13 from persistent and roughly 20 from newly diagnosed Graves' disease patients. Findings and caveats that apply to the study as a whole: More public clonotypes were shared among persistent patients (about 2,800) than among newly diagnosed patients (more than 900). The authors noted that the small sample size was a limitation that may lower accuracy. Preferential use of TRBV28, TRBJ1-2 and TRBJ2-5 was observed in persistent disease, whereas TRBV20-1 and TRBJ2-1 were favored in newly diagnosed disease. The study examined only peripheral blood because the primary lesion, thyroid tissue, could not be accessed. Compared with newly diagnosed patients, patients with persistent Graves' disease had lower TCR Shannon entropy and fewer highly expanded clones, which suggests clonal expansion. Sequencing and analysis were restricted to the TCR beta chain.

Library preparation used multiplex PCR. The instrument was an Illumina HiSeq 4000. iRepertoire HTBI primers and Arm-PCR amplification of CDR3 regions were used to construct TCR beta libraries. Before sequencing, the PCR products went through gel purification. Per the original workflow: Gene usage analysis of CDR3 amino acid clonotypes used the 50 to 70 TRBV and about 15 TRBJ segments found across samples. Filtered high-quality paired reads were merged into contigs using COPE and FqMerger. BLAST was used to align contigs to IMGT TRBV, TRBD and TRBJ reference genes, with CDR3 defined following IMGT. Any clonotype with a frequency above 0.1% was counted as a highly expanded clone. Shannon entropy was used to measure repertoire diversity, and the Gini coefficient was used to measure V-J evenness. A clonotype was considered public if more than one individual shared it. TCRdb itself trimmed the public reads at Q25 with fastp, ran MiXCR and retained productive beta chains. CDR3 protein sequences are deduplicated, and each keeps its most common genes and DNA. The V and J calls shown here were made by TCRdb, not taken from the authors' results. Recorded for this sample are about 470,000 distinct CDR3 sequences; around 15% of them occurred a single time. The ten largest clonotypes hold over 9% of the sample.

What the time point label conveys for this sample: newly diagnosed GD, antithyroid drugs for less than 3 months. For both TCR sequencing and RNA sequencing, RNA was extracted from PBMCs in TRIzol. The diagnosis of Graves' disease was made according to American Thyroid Association guidelines. The patients came from an endocrinology department in Xi'an, China. Each patient gave around 9 milliliters of peripheral blood, collected in an EDTA anticoagulant tube. PBMCs were isolated by Ficoll Paque Plus density gradient separation without further T cell sorting. An Agilent 2100 Bioanalyzer and agarose gel were used to check RNA quality, and a NanoDrop 2000 was used to measure RNA concentration. As to this clonotype: The clone's antigen remains unknown. Base qualities are missing; no much larger clone stands one base away.

Measured from the cysteine to the phenylalanine, the CDR3 is 12 residues long. This entry keeps only the CDR3 DNA: 36 bases, framed from base 1. CDR1 and CDR2 are drawn from the germline V gene: SGHRS, YFSETQ. V trim: 3 bases; J trim: 4 bases; unmatched bases: 0. The sample was also linked to a second study, of T cells in Graves' hyperthyroidism and ophthalmopathy. As the second paper documents: Stable Graves' hyperthyroidism was defined as the absence of progression to ophthalmopathy over 18 months of follow-up. Hyperthyroidism patients were newly diagnosed, with disease duration under 2 months, and aged 18 to 65 years. The study excluded patients with uncontrolled infections, other autoimmune diseases, pregnancy or lactation. Diagnoses relied on clinical symptoms, serum thyroxine and TRAb, thyroid ultrasound and orbital computed tomography. The first round of RT-PCR for the TCR CDR3 was performed with the HTBI primer set and the Qiagen OneStep RT-PCR kit. Most expanded thyroid clonotypes (frequency above 0.001) were also found in blood, which suggests that blood repertoires may mirror thyroid immune responses. A model built on a 13 V-J signature distinguished ophthalmopathy from stable hyperthyroidism, reaching around 87% sensitivity and 81% to 83% specificity in cross-validation and 80%/75% in testing. During validation, the model predicted progression to ophthalmopathy a median of about 5.9 months ahead of onset, with 60% to 71% sensitivity and roughly 75% specificity. To identify TCR V-J signatures that set the groups apart, the researchers used a discovery cohort of 100 patients, made up of 43 with Graves' ophthalmopathy and about 60 with stable Graves' hyperthyroidism. An independent validation cohort of under 20 hyperthyroidism patients and some 15 patients who later progressed to ophthalmopathy tested prospective prediction of ophthalmopathy. The roughly 91 discovery patients were randomly divided into training and test sets at a 7:3 ratio. The study also compared thyroid tissue and blood T-cell repertoires from about six Graves' hyperthyroidism patients. After blood sampling, hyperthyroidism patients were treated with methimazole at a starting dose of 30 mg daily, and ophthalmopathy patients were treated with high-dose intravenous methylprednisolone. A second multiplex PCR round built the libraries, followed by size selection and purification. Paired-end sequencing of the libraries was performed with 100 bp reads on an Illumina HiSeq2000. SOAPnuke was used to process the raw data, with reads discarded if the reads contained adapters or uncalled bases, had a mean Phred below 15, or lacked an exact constant-primer or identifier match. High-quality paired reads were merged with COPE v1.2.5, and unique nucleotide sequences were defined as clonotypes. MiTCR v1.1 was used to align the clonotypes against IMGT TRBV, TRBD and TRBJ reference segments. The analysis included only V-J combinations with a frequency above 0.0001, which together covered roughly 99% of the repertoires. The TCS score was defined as F50 (clonal expansion) divided by E x V (chaos), with BLOSUM62-based TCRdist calculated between CDR3 peptides within each V-J. Welch's t-statistics and random forest reduced 500 to 650 V-J features to roughly 13, which were used in a naive Bayes classifier (R e1071). No statistical method was used to fix the sample size in advance, and group allocation was not hidden from the investigators. The paper describes TCR Vbeta CDR3 sequencing of about 140 peripheral blood samples, made up of around 41 ophthalmopathy patients, some 80 hyperthyroidism patients and roughly 17 progressor patients.

The TCR originated in a man aged 40-50 years with Graves disease. Donor details come from another sample of the same person, matched by shared clones. This specimen consisted of peripheral blood mononuclear cells (PBMCs), obtained at new diagnosis, from a patient treated with antithyroid drugs. Recombination linked TRBV5-1 to TRBJ1-2; 7 bases in the junction line up with TRBD1. The CDR3 has the sequence CASSWDSYGYTF. The bases read TGCGCCAGCAGCTGGGACAGCTATGGCTACACCTTC.